This T cell receptor beta chain was documented in a study of tumor-infiltrating lymphocytes in localized non-small cell lung cancer. Study-wide background: Tumor tissue and non-adjacent uninvolved lung came from each patient. Findings and caveats of the study: Technical variation could not be separated from intratumor heterogeneity here. T-cell fraction did not differ between immunotypes IM1 and IM2.

This table comes from immunoSEQ multiplex PCR, and its TCRdb copy is limited to in-frame clones, with some not included. The repertoire holds about 12,000 clones, around 84% seen once, with under 9.5% in the top ten. Of note for this clone: What it recognizes is unknown.

Looked up from germline, CDR1 is SEHNR and CDR2 is FQNEAQ (reference sequence). Trimming cost V 4 bases and J 4 bases, with 10 bases left between them. This CDR3 is 14 amino acids long. The genes are TRBV7-9 and TRBJ1-4; D call uncertain. The sequence derives from a human donor with non-small cell lung cancer. The sequenced sample consisted of lung tumor tissue. CDR3 bases: TGTGCCAGCAGCTCTTGGGGTGGTAATGAAAAACTGTTTTTT. Translation: CASSSWGGNEKLFF.